This T cell receptor beta chain stems from a study of T cells in Graves' hyperthyroidism and ophthalmopathy. Study outcomes and limitations: Most expanded thyroid clonotypes above 0.001 recurred in blood.

TCR beta CDR3 region amplification was performed from RNA transcripts. First-round RT-PCR of the TCR CDR3 relied on the HTBI primer set. TCRdb used MiXCR to reprocess the multiplex PCR reads, holding one entry per CDR3 protein. The sample includes 300,000 to 400,000 distinct CDR3 sequences, about 14% of them seen just once. This clonotype was found many times. Its antigen remains unknown. Exclusion of a patient resulted from uncontrolled infection, other autoimmune disease, pregnancy or lactation. This sample holds PBMCs from about 9.3 ml fresh peripheral blood. The V and J ends lost 6 bases and 4 bases, in that order; junction bases with no gene match: 7. The CDR3 spans 15 residues. Germline values: CDR1 DFQATT, CDR2 SNEGSKA (reference sequence).

The rearrangement uses TRBV20-1 and TRBJ2-2; 11 nucleotides match TRBD2. The receptor comes from a woman aged 25 to 39 with Graves' ophthalmopathy. Material: blood. The CDR3 is CSAPPGLAGTGELFF. DNA of the CDR3: TGCAGTGCGCCGCCTGGACTAGCGGGCACCGGGGAGCTGTTTTTT.